The clone carrying this T cell receptor beta chain was picked up one time. Its antigen is still unknown. This specimen comes from a study of PD-1 blockade in mismatch repair-deficient tumors. Study-level points and caveats: Rapid post-treatment expansion, then contraction, generally preceding radiologic response, marked tumor-resident clones.

Trimming pared 4 bases from V and 4 bases from J, leaving 11 bases between. Germline assignment: CDR1 SGHDT and CDR2 YYEEEE. This CDR3 comprises 13 residues. Method: immunoSEQ multiplex PCR; TCRdb's copy keeps in-frame clones and lacks some. This sample yields about 25,000 clones, of which about 88% are seen a single time; approximately 3% belongs to the top ten. Every patient had mismatch repair deficiency by PCR or immunohistochemistry. The TCR was taken from an adult with mismatch repair-deficient cancer. The sequences come from PBMCs, collected before pembrolizumab treatment. The chain couples TRBV5-6 to TRBJ1-1; D not resolved. CDR3 sequence (DNA): TGTGCCAGCAGCCCCACATCCATCACTGAAGCTTTCTTT. Protein: CASSPTSITEAFF.